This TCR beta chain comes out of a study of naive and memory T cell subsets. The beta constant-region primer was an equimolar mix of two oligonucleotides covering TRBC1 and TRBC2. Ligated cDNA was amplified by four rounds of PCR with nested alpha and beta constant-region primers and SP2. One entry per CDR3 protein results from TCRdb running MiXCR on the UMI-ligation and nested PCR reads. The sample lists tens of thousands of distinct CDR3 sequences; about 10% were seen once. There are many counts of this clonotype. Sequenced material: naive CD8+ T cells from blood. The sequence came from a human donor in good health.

The CDR3 DNA follows: TGCGCCAGCAGCCAAGTAGAATCGACAGGCCGAAACTATGGCTACACCTTC. It encodes CASSQVESTGRNYGYTF. The chain couples TRBV4-3 to TRBJ1-2, with D perhaps TRBD1 (6 bases). The CDR3 runs 17 residues. Germline V gene lookup returns CDR1 LGHNA and CDR2 YSLEER. The V end was cut by 1 base, the J end by 2 bases, with 17 bases between.